This TCR beta chain was captured in a study of T-cell memory formation after mild COVID-19 (dated by TCRdb to 2020 to 2023). A note on the overall study: Most TCR sequence clusters were specific to one of the two donors. T-cell clones expanding and contracting after mild COVID-19 in two donors were tracked by longitudinal TCRalpha and TCRbeta repertoire sequencing. The cohort comprised two young, previously healthy adult volunteers, one female and one male.

This clonotype was recorded a few times. Its specific antigen is unknown. No much larger clone exists at a distance of one base, and base qualities are not known. Sequencing was performed on an Illumina NovaSeq 6000. TCRalpha and TCRbeta cDNA libraries were constructed by 5'RACE with constant-segment primers, with sample barcodes and unique molecular identifiers being introduced. Trizol reagent was used to extract RNA from every sample. Libraries were amplified in two PCR steps, with a second sample barcode and Illumina TruSeq adapters added in the second step. Sequencing of libraries was performed on an Illumina NovaSeq with 2 x 150 bp paired-end reads. The study's processing was this. With migec v1.2.7, reads were demultiplexed and then collapsed into UMI-guided consensus sequences. Using mixcr v2.1.11, UMI consensuses were aligned to TRA and TRB V and J templates and then assembled into clonotypes. Clonotypes were classified as expanded or contracted when called significant by both edgeR and NoisET, with noise models trained on biological replicates. edgeR calls used a false discovery rate-adjusted p below 0.01 and a log2 fold-change threshold of 1. As an exploratory analysis of dynamics, max-normalized trajectories of the 1000 most abundant clonotypes were examined by PCA with hierarchical clustering. Each responding clone was given a CD4 or CD8 phenotype based on the CD4+ and CD8+ repertoires, which had been sequenced separately. The raw public reads went through TCRdb reprocessing: fastp at Q25, MiXCR clone calling, in-frame beta chains kept. Identical CDR3 proteins give one entry, which carries the most common genes and DNA. Here the V and J calls rest on TCRdb's processing, not on the authors' analysis. The sample table lists 250,000 to 350,000 distinct CDR3 sequences, roughly 15% of them with a count of one. 22% of the sample is taken by the ten largest.

PBMCs were isolated by Ficoll-Paque density gradient centrifugation. From cysteine to phenylalanine, the CDR3 is 15 amino acids long. CDR3 DNA is the only sequence kept; it has 45 bases, read in frame from the first base. V sheds 1 base and J sheds 4 bases, leaving 13 bases between their ends. CDR1 and CDR2 (SGHDT, YYEEEE) derive from the germline V gene. On the study overall, not on this receptor specifically: Contracting CD4+ clones turned up mainly in the CM and EM memory subsets, whereas EMRA was where CD8+ clones were enriched. SARS-CoV-2 specificity of the second-wave clones peaking on day 37 was not confirmed. Clones that contracted from day 15 to 85 showed balanced CD4/CD8 phenotypes, whereas a second wave of clones that expanded from day 15 to 37 leaned towards CD4+. The study covered only a couple of mild cases, and larger cohorts including severe cases with pre-infection samples were considered necessary. Some responding clones were found in pre-infection memory, which suggests that pre-existing cross-reactive memory T cells took part in the SARS-CoV-2 response.

This TCR came from a young man who had mild COVID-19 (a few samples of this study predate the infection). The sample titles of this study are shuffled in the database, so cell type and time point are left out; the donor was told from shared clones. The rearrangement joined TRBV5-6 to TRBJ2-3; no D segment can be confidently identified. Source material: PBMCs or a T cell subset sorted from them (not recorded which). The DNA sequence is as follows: TGTGCCAGCAGCTTGTACACAGTGGATTCAGATACGCAGTATTTT. The encoded protein is CASSLYTVDSDTQYF.